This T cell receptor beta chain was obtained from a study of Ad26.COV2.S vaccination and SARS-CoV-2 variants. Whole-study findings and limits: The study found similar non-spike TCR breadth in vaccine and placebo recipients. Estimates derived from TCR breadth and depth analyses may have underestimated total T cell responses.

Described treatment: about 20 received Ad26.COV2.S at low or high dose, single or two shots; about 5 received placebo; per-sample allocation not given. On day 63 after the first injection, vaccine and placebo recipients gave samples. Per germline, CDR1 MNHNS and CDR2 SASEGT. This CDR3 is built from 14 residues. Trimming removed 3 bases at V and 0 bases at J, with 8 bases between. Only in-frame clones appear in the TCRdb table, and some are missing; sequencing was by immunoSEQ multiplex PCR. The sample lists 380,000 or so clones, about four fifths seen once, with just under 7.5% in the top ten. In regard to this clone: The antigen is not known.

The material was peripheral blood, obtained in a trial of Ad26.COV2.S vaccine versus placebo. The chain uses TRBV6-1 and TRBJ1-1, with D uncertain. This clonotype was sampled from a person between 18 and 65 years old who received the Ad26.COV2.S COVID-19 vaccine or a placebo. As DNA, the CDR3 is TGTGCCAGCAGTGATTCCAGGATGAACACTGAAGCTTTCTTT. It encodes CASSDSRMNTEAFF.